Reported below is one T cell receptor beta chain. The antigen remains undetermined. This entry belongs to a study of T cells in narcolepsy. Profiled with immunoSEQ multiplex PCR; TCRdb holds only in-frame clones, not every one. The sample lists roughly 30,000 clones; roughly 78% were seen once. The CDR3 is 14 residues long. V was cut by 0 bases and J by 13 bases, with 16 bases left in between. The germline gives CDR1 SGHRS, CDR2 YFSETQ. Findings of the study overall: Autoreactive clone sequences were missing from some blood memory CD4+ repertoires.

The chain recombines TRBV5-1 with TRBJ1-4; possibly TRBD1 for D (5 bases). This TCR was recovered from a human donor with narcolepsy. Material for sequencing was CD45RA- memory CD4+ T cells from PBMCs. The CDR3 sequence: CASSLESEGVGLFF. In DNA, the CDR3 is TGCGCCAGCAGCTTGGAGTCCGAAGGGGTGGGACTGTTTTTT.